This is a list of T cell receptor beta chains from one sample in a study of cytomegalovirus exposure and HLA in healthy donors. The repertoire was sequenced with immunoSEQ multiplex PCR; TCRdb's copy has only in-frame clones and lacks some. This table has approximately 150,000 clones, roughly three quarters appearing once. The source material was PBMCs. The receptors shown here come from a female donor in good health and CMV-seronegative. Each CDR3 is given with its conserved first and last residue. Each record gives: V gene, D gene, J gene, clone size, CDR3 DNA, CDR3 protein. A D gene is named only where the DNA matches it firmly. Rows give clone size only sometimes, using once, few, many, or a class for an expanded clone.

v_gene: TRBV6-1
d_gene: NA
j_gene: TRBJ1-5
abundance: few
CDR3nt: TGTGCCAGCACCTTGGGACATACGAGCAATCAGCCCCAGCATTTT
CDR3aa: CASTLGHTSNQPQHF

v_gene: TRBV7-8
d_gene: TRBD2
j_gene: TRBJ2-3
abundance: NA
CDR3nt: TGTGCCAGCAGCTTCGGACTAGCTTGGGATACGCAGTATTTT
CDR3aa: CASSFGLAWDTQYF

v_gene: TRBV7-9
d_gene: NA
j_gene: TRBJ1-2
abundance: NA
CDR3nt: TGTGCCAGCAGCCCCTTGGGGGGTCAGGCAGGGGGCTACACCTTC
CDR3aa: CASSPLGGQAGGYTF

v_gene: TRBV12-1
d_gene: NA
j_gene: TRBJ2-7
abundance: once
CDR3nt: TGTGCCAGCAGCTTTGCGTGCAGTGCCCCAGGGAACTACGAGCAGTACTTC
CDR3aa: CASSFACSAPGNYEQYF

v_gene: TRBV30
d_gene: NA
j_gene: TRBJ1-4
abundance: NA
CDR3nt: TGTGCCTGGGCCAGGCAAGCTAATGAAAAACTGTTTTTT
CDR3aa: CAWARQANEKLFF

v_gene: TRBV4-3
d_gene: NA
j_gene: TRBJ1-2
abundance: NA
CDR3nt: TGCGCCAGCAGCCAAGAGAGGCGACAGACCTTCCTTAACTATGGCTACACCTTC
CDR3aa: CASSQERRQTFLNYGYTF

v_gene: TRBV4-1
d_gene: TRBD2
j_gene: TRBJ2-3
abundance: NA
CDR3nt: TGCGCCAGCAGCCAAGATCCGACTAGCGGGAGGGTAGGTACGCAGTATTTT
CDR3aa: CASSQDPTSGRVGTQYF

v_gene: TRBV29-1
d_gene: TRBD1
j_gene: TRBJ2-1
abundance: NA
CDR3nt: TGCAGCGCAAGACAGGGGCCTAATGAGCAGTTCTTC
CDR3aa: CSARQGPNEQFF

v_gene: TRBV5-4
d_gene: TRBD2
j_gene: TRBJ2-7
abundance: NA
CDR3nt: TGTGCCAGCAGCATACTAGCGGGGGGGCGAAACGAGCAGTACTTC
CDR3aa: CASSILAGGRNEQYF

v_gene: TRBV29-1
d_gene: TRBD1
j_gene: TRBJ2-1
abundance: NA
CDR3nt: TGCAGCGTTGTTCTTCGGGGACAGGGGGGAAATGAGCAGTTCTTC
CDR3aa: CSVVLRGQGGNEQFF

v_gene: TRBV4-3
d_gene: NA
j_gene: TRBJ2-7
abundance: NA
CDR3nt: TGCGCCAGCAGCCATAATAGTGCCCGAGACTACGAGCAGTACTTC
CDR3aa: CASSHNSARDYEQYF

v_gene: TRBV11-2
d_gene: NA
j_gene: TRBJ1-3
abundance: NA
CDR3nt: TGTGCCAGCAGCCATCTTTCCATGACAGGATCCTCTGGAAACACCATATATTTT
CDR3aa: CASSHLSMTGSSGNTIYF

v_gene: TRBV6-6
d_gene: NA
j_gene: TRBJ2-7
abundance: NA
CDR3nt: TGTGCCAGCACTTTTGGCGGCAGTTCCTACGAGCAGTACTTC
CDR3aa: CASTFGGSSYEQYF

v_gene: TRBV2
d_gene: NA
j_gene: TRBJ1-4
abundance: NA
CDR3nt: TGTGCCAGCGCGCGATTAAGGGGTGCTAATGAAAAACTGTTTTTT
CDR3aa: CASARLRGANEKLFF

v_gene: TRBV28
d_gene: TRBD1
j_gene: TRBJ1-1
abundance: few
CDR3nt: TGTGCCAACAGGGGACAGGGAGGGACTGAAGCTTTCTTT
CDR3aa: CANRGQGGTEAFF

v_gene: TRBV28
d_gene: TRBD1
j_gene: TRBJ2-4
abundance: NA
CDR3nt: TGTGCCAGCCAGTCCGGGACAGTCAAAAACATTCAGTACTTC
CDR3aa: CASQSGTVKNIQYF

v_gene: TRBV6-5
d_gene: NA
j_gene: TRBJ1-2
abundance: few
CDR3nt: TGTGCCAGCAGTTCCCGTCACTATGGCTACACCTTC
CDR3aa: CASSSRHYGYTF

v_gene: TRBV7-2
d_gene: TRBD1
j_gene: TRBJ1-2
abundance: NA
CDR3nt: TGTGCCAGCAGCCGCGGAGGCAGAAGACAGGGGCCCCTTTATGGCTACACCTTC
CDR3aa: CASSRGGRRQGPLYGYTF

v_gene: TRBV5-1
d_gene: NA
j_gene: TRBJ2-3
abundance: NA
CDR3nt: TGCGCCAGCAGCTTGGCCGGCGGGGCAGATACGCAGTATTTT
CDR3aa: CASSLAGGADTQYF

v_gene: TRBV4-3
d_gene: NA
j_gene: TRBJ2-3
abundance: few
CDR3nt: TGCGCCAGCAGCCAAGATTACCAAGGACAGTACACAGATACGCAGTATTTT
CDR3aa: CASSQDYQGQYTDTQYF

v_gene: TRBV28
d_gene: NA
j_gene: TRBJ1-3
abundance: once
CDR3nt: TGTGCCTCAGGGGCAGGGGACATCTCTGGAAACACCATATATTTT
CDR3aa: CASGAGDISGNTIYF

v_gene: TRBV28
d_gene: TRBD1
j_gene: TRBJ1-2
abundance: NA
CDR3nt: TGTGCCAGCACCCTGGGAAGGACAGGGCCTAGGGCTAACTATGGCTACACCTTC
CDR3aa: CASTLGRTGPRANYGYTF

v_gene: TRBV28
d_gene: NA
j_gene: TRBJ1-5
abundance: few
CDR3nt: TGTGCCAGCAGGGGAGGGCAGCCCCAGCATTTT
CDR3aa: CASRGGQPQHF

v_gene: TRBV30
d_gene: NA
j_gene: TRBJ1-6
abundance: NA
CDR3nt: TGTGCCTGGAGTGTGTCAGGGGCCACCTATAATTCACCCCTCCACTTT
CDR3aa: CAWSVSGATYNSPLHF

v_gene: TRBV27
d_gene: TRBD1
j_gene: TRBJ1-1
abundance: NA
CDR3nt: TGTGCCAGCAGTTCCGGGACAGCCTACAGGAACACTGAAGCTTTCTTT
CDR3aa: CASSSGTAYRNTEAFF

v_gene: TRBV28
d_gene: NA
j_gene: TRBJ2-3
abundance: few
CDR3nt: TGTGCCAGCAGTCGCGAAACGCCGGATACGCAGTATTTT
CDR3aa: CASSRETPDTQYF

v_gene: TRBV11-2
d_gene: TRBD2
j_gene: TRBJ2-7
abundance: NA
CDR3nt: TGTGCCAGCAGCTTAGGACTAGCGGACGAGCAGTACTTC
CDR3aa: CASSLGLADEQYF

v_gene: TRBV6-6
d_gene: NA
j_gene: TRBJ2-7
abundance: once
CDR3nt: TGTGCCAGCAGTTACCGTCGTTCCTACGAGCAGTACTTC
CDR3aa: CASSYRRSYEQYF

v_gene: TRBV2
d_gene: TRBD2
j_gene: TRBJ2-7
abundance: NA
CDR3nt: TGTGCCAGCCGGGGGGGGCGGATTTCCTACGAGCAGTACTTC
CDR3aa: CASRGGRISYEQYF

v_gene: TRBV7-9
d_gene: TRBD1
j_gene: TRBJ2-5
abundance: NA
CDR3nt: TGTGCCAGCAGCTTAGCGCGGTACAGGGGGCAAGAGACCCAGTACTTC
CDR3aa: CASSLARYRGQETQYF

v_gene: TRBV5-5
d_gene: TRBD1
j_gene: TRBJ1-1
abundance: NA
CDR3nt: TGTGCCAGCAGCTTCGACAGGGGGATAGTTGCTGGCACTGAAGCTTTCTTT
CDR3aa: CASSFDRGIVAGTEAFF

v_gene: TRBV30
d_gene: NA
j_gene: TRBJ1-5
abundance: NA
CDR3nt: TGTGCCTGGAGGGCGGACAGTGTGAGCAATCAGCCCCAGCATTTT
CDR3aa: CAWRADSVSNQPQHF

v_gene: TRBV7-2
d_gene: TRBD2
j_gene: TRBJ2-5
abundance: few
CDR3nt: TGTGCCAGCAGCTTAAGGTCGGGAGGGGTCGGAGAGACCCAGTACTTC
CDR3aa: CASSLRSGGVGETQYF

v_gene: TRBV9
d_gene: TRBD1
j_gene: TRBJ2-7
abundance: NA
CDR3nt: TGTGCCAGCAGCGTAGCCCCGGGACAGGGAATCTACGAGCAGTACTTC
CDR3aa: CASSVAPGQGIYEQYF

v_gene: TRBV2
d_gene: NA
j_gene: TRBJ1-5
abundance: few
CDR3nt: TGTGCCAGCAGTGAGGGCCATAGCAATCAGCCCCAGCATTTT
CDR3aa: CASSEGHSNQPQHF

v_gene: TRBV5-1
d_gene: NA
j_gene: TRBJ1-3
abundance: NA
CDR3nt: TGCGCCAGCAGCGAGACGACTAGGACCTTTGGAAACACCATATATTTT
CDR3aa: CASSETTRTFGNTIYF

v_gene: TRBV27
d_gene: NA
j_gene: TRBJ1-2
abundance: NA
CDR3nt: TGTGCCAGCAGTTCCTCATCGTACGTGAGCGGCTACACCTTC
CDR3aa: CASSSSSYVSGYTF

v_gene: TRBV10-2
d_gene: NA
j_gene: TRBJ2-2
abundance: NA
CDR3nt: TGCGCCAGCAGTGAGGAGATTCGTGTCGGGGAGCTGTTTTTT
CDR3aa: CASSEEIRVGELFF

v_gene: TRBV30
d_gene: NA
j_gene: TRBJ1-2
abundance: NA
CDR3nt: TGTGCCTGGAGGGGGGGGGATGGCTACACCTTC
CDR3aa: CAWRGGDGYTF

v_gene: TRBV6-1
d_gene: TRBD1
j_gene: TRBJ2-7
abundance: few
CDR3nt: TGTGCCAGCAGTGAGACACAGGGGCTAGGTGGCGAGCAGTACTTC
CDR3aa: CASSETQGLGGEQYF

v_gene: TRBV4-1
d_gene: NA
j_gene: TRBJ1-1
abundance: few
CDR3nt: TGCGCCAGCAGCCAAATGGGGGGGGTGGCCAGGACTGAAGCTTTCTTT
CDR3aa: CASSQMGGVARTEAFF

v_gene: TRBV9
d_gene: TRBD1
j_gene: TRBJ1-2
abundance: NA
CDR3nt: TGTGCCAGCAGCGTAGTCGGTGGGACAGGGTCCCACTATGGCTACACCTTC
CDR3aa: CASSVVGGTGSHYGYTF